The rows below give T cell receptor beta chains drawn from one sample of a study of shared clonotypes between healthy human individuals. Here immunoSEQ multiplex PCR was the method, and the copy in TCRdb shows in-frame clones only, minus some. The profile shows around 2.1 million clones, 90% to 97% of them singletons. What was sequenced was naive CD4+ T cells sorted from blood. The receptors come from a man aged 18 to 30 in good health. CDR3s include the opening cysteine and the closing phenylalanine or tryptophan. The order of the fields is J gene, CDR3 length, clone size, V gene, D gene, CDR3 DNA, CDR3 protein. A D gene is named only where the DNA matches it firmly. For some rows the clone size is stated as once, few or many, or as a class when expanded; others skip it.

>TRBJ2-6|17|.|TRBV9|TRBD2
TGTGCCAGCAGCTTGAGCGGGGATAGCTCTGGGGCCAACGTCCTGACTTTC
CASSLSGDSSGANVLTF
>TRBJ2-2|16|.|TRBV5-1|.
TGCGCCAGCAGCTTGGCCGGGGGTGGTGGCACCGGGGAGCTGTTTTTT
CASSLAGGGGTGELFF
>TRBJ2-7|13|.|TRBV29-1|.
TGCAGCGTTGAAGATCGATCGGGGAACGAGCAGTACTTC
CSVEDRSGNEQYF
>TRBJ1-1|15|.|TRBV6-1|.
TGTGCCAGCAGTGAAGCACTATTCTTGAACACTGAAGCTTTCTTT
CASSEALFLNTEAFF
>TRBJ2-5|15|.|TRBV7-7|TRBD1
TGTGCTAGCTCAGGGGGGACAGGGTTACAAGAGACCCAGTACTTC
CASSGGTGLQETQYF
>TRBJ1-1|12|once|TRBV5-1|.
TGCGCCAGCAGCTCTATTACGACCGGAGCTTTCTTT
CASSSITTGAFF
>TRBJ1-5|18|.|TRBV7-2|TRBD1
TGTGCCAGCAGCTTAGGCCCTCTCGGACAGGGGCAAAATCAGCCCCAGCATTTT
CASSLGPLGQGQNQPQHF
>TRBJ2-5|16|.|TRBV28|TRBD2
TGTGCCAGTAAAGAAAGACCGGGGGGAAGGCGAGAGACCCAGTACTTC
CASKERPGGRRETQYF
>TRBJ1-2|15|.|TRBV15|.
TGTGCCACCAGCACTTTTTACGCAGCTAACTATGGCTACACCTTC
CATSTFYAANYGYTF
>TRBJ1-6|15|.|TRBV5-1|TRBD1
TGCGCCAGCAGCTGGAGGGAGGGACAGGATTCACCCCTCCACTTT
CASSWREGQDSPLHF
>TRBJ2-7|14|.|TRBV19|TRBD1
TGTGCCAGTAGTGTCAGGGGGCCCAACTACGAGCAGTACTTC
CASSVRGPNYEQYF
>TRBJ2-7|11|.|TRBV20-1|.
TGCAGTGCACTAGCAGGCTACGAGCAGTACTTC
CSALAGYEQYF
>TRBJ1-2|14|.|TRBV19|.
TGTGCCAGTAGTATATGGGAAGCTAACTATGGCTACACCTTC
CASSIWEANYGYTF
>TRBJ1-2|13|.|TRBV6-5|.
TGTGCCACCTCGGACCTGCCTAACTATGGCTACACCTTC
CATSDLPNYGYTF
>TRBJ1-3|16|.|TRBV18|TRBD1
TGTGCCAGCTCACCGGCGACAGGGAGAACTGGAAACACCATATATTTT
CASSPATGRTGNTIYF
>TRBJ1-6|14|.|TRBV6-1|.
TGTGCCAGCAGTGAATTGGGGTATAATTCACCCCTCCACTTT
CASSELGYNSPLHF
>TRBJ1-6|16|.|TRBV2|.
TGTGCCAGCAGTGCCCTCGGGAGGGGTGGTAATTCACCCCTCCACTTT
CASSALGRGGNSPLHF